The 19 T cell receptor beta chains given below trace back to one sample, sequenced in a study of T cell changes during pregnancy in multiple sclerosis. Assay: immunoSEQ multiplex PCR; the TCRdb copy retains only in-frame clones and omits some. There are approximately 53,000 clones in the sample; 90% occur only once, and about 5.1% lies in the top ten. The sample consisted of peripheral blood, taken after pregnancy. Receptors originate from a female donor in good health, enrolled as a control in a pregnancy study.

The chain has TRBV19 and TRBJ1-1; D remains unclear. Germline-derived CDR1 and CDR2 are LNHDA and SQIVND (reference sequence). The CDR3 extends over 12 amino acids. Trimming removed 5 bases at V and 8 bases at J, with 12 bases between. The CDR3 reads CASSLHSREAFF. Written as DNA, the CDR3 is TGTGCCAGTAGTCTCCATAGTCGGGAAGCTTTCTTT.

The CDR3 nucleotides are TGTGCCAGCAGCCCGCCGGGACAGAAGAACACTGAAGCTTTCTTT. Translating it yields CASSPPGQKNTEAFF. This chain uses TRBV6-6 with TRBJ1-1; the match to TRBD1 covers 7 bases. The CDR3 contains 15 residues. V lost 6 bases and J lost 1; bases outside the gene matches: 8. Germline lookup yields CDR1 MNHNY and CDR2 SVGAGI (reference sequence).

The chain carries TRBV5-6 and TRBJ2-7; 8 nucleotides line up with TRBD1. The length of the CDR3 is 13 residues. The ends lost 7 bases at V and 2 bases at J; junction bases unmatched: 5. Germline CDR1 and CDR2: SGHDT and YYEEEE. The CDR3, as DNA: TGTGCCAGCGACAGGGGATTTCCCTACGAGCAGTACTTC. Translating gives CASDRGFPYEQYF.

This clone was found once. The genes are TRBV6-1 and TRBJ2-5; 12 bases align to TRBD2. Germline lookup yields CDR1 MNHNS and CDR2 SASEGT. The V gene end was trimmed by 0 bases and the J gene end by 4 bases; junction bases not matched to a gene: 9. There are 18 residues in the CDR3. The CDR3 nucleotides read TGTGCCAGCAGTGAAGCTGTTCTAGCGGGGGGGCCTGGAGAGACCCAGTACTTC. Translating it yields CASSEAVLAGGPGETQYF.

J is TRBJ1-5 and V is TRBV5-6, with D perhaps TRBD1 (5 bases). The CDR3 has 13 residues. CDR1 and CDR2 from the germline V gene are SGHDT and YYEEEE. With 0 bases removed from V and 10 bases from J, the gap between germline ends came to 11 bases. In nucleotides, the CDR3 is TGTGCCAGCAGCTTGGGCAGGGAAAGACCCCAGCATTTT. This sequence encodes CASSLGRERPQHF.

The DNA for the CDR3 is TGTGCCAGCAGCGTTTCTAGCGGGGTACAAGAGACCCAGTACTTC. Translating gives CASSVSSGVQETQYF. The chain is built from TRBV9 and TRBJ2-5, with 9 nucleotides matching TRBD2. This CDR3 spans 15 amino acids. The trim removed 2 bases at V and 2 bases at J, leaving 4 bases unmatched. CDR1 is SGDLS, CDR2 YYNGEE, per germline.

The V gene is TRBV4-1, the J gene TRBJ2-1; TRBD2 agrees at 16 bases. CDR1 is MGHRA and CDR2 is YSYEKL in the germline V gene. The CDR3 contains 19 residues. Germline trimming cut 3 bases from V and 1 base from J; bases unmatched to any gene: 6. The DNA for the CDR3 is TGCGCCAGCAGCCAGTTGGGACTAGCGGGGGGGAAGTCCTACAATGAGCAGTTCTTC. Translation gives CASSQLGLAGGKSYNEQFF.

The chain is built from TRBV19 and TRBJ2-1; 8 nucleotides match TRBD2. From germline, CDR1 is LNHDA and CDR2 SQIVND (reference sequence). The CDR3 is 19 residues long. J lost 2 bases, V lost 3 bases, and 15 bases had no gene match. The CDR3 reads CASSISSGTLVGPYNEQFF. As DNA, the CDR3 is TGTGCCAGTAGTATCAGTAGCGGGACCTTGGTAGGGCCCTACAATGAGCAGTTCTTC. Supplemented by reference TRBV19 and TRBJ2-1, the full variable domain reads DGGITQSPKYLFRKEGQNVTLSCEQNLNHDAMYWYRQDPGQGLRLIYYSQIVNDFQKGDIAEGYSVSREKKESFPLTVTSAQKNPTAFYLCASSISSGTLVGPYNEQFFGPGTRLTVL.

V is TRBV27 and J is TRBJ2-2; D remains ambiguous. This CDR3 has 13 amino acids. Trimming pared 2 bases from V and 2 bases from J, leaving 3 bases between. CDR1 is MNHEY and CDR2 is SMNVEV in the germline V gene (reference sequence). The CDR3 region is CASSLLNTGELFF. DNA of the CDR3: TGTGCCAGCAGTTTACTAAACACCGGGGAGCTGTTTTTT.

The chain recombines TRBV10-3 with TRBJ2-4; maybe TRBD1 (6 bases). V shed 10 bases and J shed 4 bases, with 14 bases lying between them. CDR3 length: 13 residues. Germline lookup yields CDR1 ENHRY and CDR2 SYGVKD. CDR3 protein: CATGTKEKNIQYF. CDR3 DNA: TGTGCCACCGGGACAAAGGAGAAAAACATTCAGTACTTC.

This clone has only a few counts. The V and J genes are TRBV9 and TRBJ1-5, with TRBD1 matching 9 bases. Germline V gene sequence: CDR1 SGDLS, CDR2 YYNGEE. There are 15 residues in the CDR3. V lost 3 bases and J lost 1; bases outside the gene matches: 2. CDR3 bases: TGTGCCAGCAGCGCTGGACAGGGGAGCAATCAGCCCCAGCATTTT. It codes for CASSAGQGSNQPQHF. The full variable domain, rest sourced from reference TRBV9 and TRBJ1-5, is DSGVTQTPKHLITATGQRVTLRCSPRSGDLSVYWYQQSLDQGLQFLIQYYNGEERAKGNILERFSAQQFPDLHSELNLSSLELGDSALYFCASSAGQGSNQPQHFGDGTRLSIL.

This chain joins TRBV7-9 and TRBJ2-3, with 9 positions matching TRBD2. Unmatched junction bases numbered 9, after V lost 8 bases and J lost 3 bases. The CDR3 sequence is 15 residues long. CDR1 is SEHNR, CDR2 FQNEAQ, per germline (reference sequence). The CDR3 reads CASFPRAGGTDTQYF. As DNA, the CDR3 is TGTGCCAGCTTCCCCAGGGCGGGAGGGACAGATACGCAGTATTTT.

The chain recombines TRBV2 with TRBJ2-2; the match to TRBD2 covers 11 bases. CDR3 length: 15 residues. The germline V gene encodes CDR1 SNHLY and CDR2 FYNNEI. The V gene end was trimmed by 5 bases and the J gene end by 5 bases; junction bases not matched to a gene: 4. The CDR3 protein is CASSLAGGLTGELFF. CDR3 coding DNA: TGTGCCAGCAGTCTAGCGGGGGGTTTAACCGGGGAGCTGTTTTTT.

This chain links TRBV19 with TRBJ1-5, with a tentative D call TRBD1 (5 bases). The germline V gene has CDR1 LNHDA and CDR2 SQIVND (reference sequence). This CDR3 spans 15 amino acids. V lost 1 base and J 6 bases, leaving 13 bases between the germline ends. CDR3 in amino acids: CASSIVPGLPQPQHF. DNA for the CDR3: TGTGCCAGTAGTATAGTCCCAGGGCTCCCTCAGCCCCAGCATTTT.

The rearrangement links TRBV5-4 to TRBJ1-1; D uncertain. The CDR3 loop spans 15 amino acids. Germline CDR1 and CDR2: SGHNT and YYREEE (reference sequence). The V gene lost 0 bases and the J gene lost 1 base, with 10 bases spanning the gap. CDR3 in DNA: TGTGCCAGCAGCTTGGGTGGGCAGAAGAACACTGAAGCTTTCTTT. It translates to CASSLGGQKNTEAFF.

The J gene is TRBJ1-6, the V gene TRBV28; a weak D match, TRBD1 (6 bases). The germline CDR1 and CDR2 sequences are MDHEN and SYDVKM. V lost 3 bases and J 3 bases, leaving 18 bases between the germline ends. This CDR3 spans 18 amino acids. For the CDR3, the DNA is TGTGCCAGCAGTTTGCGCAGGGGACCAAGGATCTATAATTCACCCCTCCACTTT. It is translated as CASSLRRGPRIYNSPLHF.

This chain links TRBV5-6 with TRBJ2-3, with a weak D call TRBD1 (6 bases). With 0 bases removed from V and 4 bases from J, the gap between germline ends came to 6 bases. Germline V gene sequence: CDR1 SGHDT, CDR2 YYEEEE. The CDR3 has 13 residues. CDR3 amino acids: CASSLDRADTQYF. CDR3 sequence (DNA): TGTGCCAGCAGCTTGGACAGGGCAGATACGCAGTATTTT.

This sequence joins TRBV7-3 and TRBJ2-3; possibly TRBD1 for D (5 bases). In germline, CDR1 is SGHTA, CDR2 FQGTGA. The CDR3 covers 15 residues. The germline V and J ends were trimmed by 5 bases and 0 bases, with 12 bases remaining between them. The CDR3: CASSPTGYSTDTQYF. The CDR3 nucleotides read TGTGCCAGCAGCCCCACAGGTTACAGCACAGATACGCAGTATTTT.

The V gene is TRBV7-9, the J gene TRBJ2-1; D not resolved. The CDR3 is made up of 14 amino acids. Germline-derived CDR1 and CDR2 are SEHNR and FQNEAQ (reference sequence). V dropped 1 base and J dropped 5 bases, with 9 bases sitting between them. CDR3 DNA sequence: TGTGCCAGCAGCTTAGTGAGGTGGGACAATGAGCAGTTCTTC. Residues: CASSLVRWDNEQFF.